The present T cell receptor (beta chain) was sequenced within a study of a mutant IDH1 vaccine in newly diagnosed glioma. About the study: Antecedent treatment encompassed radiotherapy, temozolomide, or their combination; the majority received both.

This CDR3 comprises 16 residues. The V end was cut by 0 bases, the J end by 7 bases, with 16 bases between. CDR1 is MNHNY and CDR2 is SVGAGI in the germline V gene (reference sequence). Points from the study as a whole: Among patients, around 93% showed immune responses induced by the vaccine.

Time point of the sample: baseline, week 1 (first vaccination visit). Described treatment: pre-vaccination baseline after standard-of-care therapy. Repertoires were generated with immunoSEQ multiplex PCR, while TCRdb's copy carries only in-frame clones and drops some. This table holds approximately 70,000 clones, about 86% found once. Of note for this clone: What it binds is unknown.

The rearrangement links TRBV6-6 to TRBJ1-3; tentative D call: TRBD1 (5 bases). The sequencing used PBMCs, collected from a glioma patient treated with radiotherapy, temozolomide or both. The receptor was isolated from a man aged 30 to 45 with glioma. The CDR3 DNA reads as TGTGCCAGCAGTTACTCGAGTACCGGGGGAGGCAACACCATATATTTT. It specifies CASSYSSTGGGNTIYF.